Described below is a single T cell receptor (beta chain) sequence and its context. In the original analysis: The assay estimated nucleated cells by amplifying reference gene primers. Sequencing used immunoSEQ multiplex PCR; TCRdb keeps in-frame clones, though not all of them. V and J calls and clone size are given by that table; D and trimming were obtained from the DNA. The table records about 93,000 clones, just under 80% of them present only once. CDR1 and CDR2 (germline): MDHEN, SYDVKM. The V gene lost 2 bases and the J gene lost 6 bases, with 14 bases spanning the gap. The CDR3 is 15 residues long. This record belongs to a study of blood T cell repertoires in COVID-19. Across the study: Samples came from the United States, Italy and Spain, spanning acute and convalescent COVID-19. Sample material is recorded as cDNA or gDNA derived from T cells, B-cell-depleted T cells, or PBMCs.

This TCR was recovered from a human donor in a cohort sampled during active COVID-19. This chain joins TRBV28 and TRBJ1-5; D is possibly TRBD1 (6 bases). Sequenced: peripheral blood. The CDR3: CASSLGGGEIQPQHF. CDR3 DNA: TGTGCCAGCAGTTTAGGCGGGGGCGAGATTCAGCCCCAGCATTTT. The variable domain in full, completed from reference TRBV28 and TRBJ1-5, reads DVKVTQSSRYLVKRTGEKVFLECVQDMDHENMFWYRQDPGLGLRLIYFSYDVKMKEKGDIPEGYSVSREKKERFSLILESASTNQTSMYLCASSLGGGEIQPQHFGDGTRLSIL.